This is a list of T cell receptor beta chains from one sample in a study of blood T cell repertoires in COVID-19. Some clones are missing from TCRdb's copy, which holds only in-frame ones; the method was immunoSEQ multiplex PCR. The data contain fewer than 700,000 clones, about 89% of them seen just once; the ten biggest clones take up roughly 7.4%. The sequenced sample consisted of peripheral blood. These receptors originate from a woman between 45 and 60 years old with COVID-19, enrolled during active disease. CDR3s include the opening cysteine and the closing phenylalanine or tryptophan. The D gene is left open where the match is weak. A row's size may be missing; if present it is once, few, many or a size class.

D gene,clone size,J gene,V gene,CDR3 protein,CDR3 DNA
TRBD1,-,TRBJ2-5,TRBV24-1,CATSDRTGFDQETQYF,TGTGCCACCAGTGACAGGACAGGGTTTGACCAAGAGACCCAGTACTTC
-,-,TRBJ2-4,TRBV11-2,CASSYIEALAKNIQYF,TGTGCCAGCAGCTACATAGAGGCCCTAGCCAAAAACATTCAGTACTTC
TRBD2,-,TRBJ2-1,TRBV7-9,CASTYRGGPGNEQFF,TGTGCCAGTACCTACCGGGGGGGTCCCGGCAATGAGCAGTTCTTC
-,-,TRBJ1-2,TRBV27,CASSFGQSYGYTF,TGTGCCAGCAGTTTTGGCCAATCCTATGGCTACACCTTC
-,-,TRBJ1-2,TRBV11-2,CASSPPGHNYGYTF,TGTGCCAGCAGCCCTCCGGGACATAACTATGGCTACACCTTC
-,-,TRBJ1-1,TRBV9,CASSVDQGGAEAFF,TGTGCCAGCAGCGTAGACCAGGGAGGCGCTGAAGCTTTCTTT
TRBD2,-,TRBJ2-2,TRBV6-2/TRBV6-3,CASSSVGTSGGLSWTGELFF,TGTGCCAGCAGTTCAGTCGGGACTAGCGGGGGACTGTCCTGGACCGGGGAGCTGTTTTTT
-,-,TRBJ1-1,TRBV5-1,CASKAGPNTEAFF,TGCGCCAGCAAGGCAGGGCCGAACACTGAAGCTTTCTTT
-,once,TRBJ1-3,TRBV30,CAWSGGGSDTIYF,TGTGCCTGGAGTGGGGGGGGGTCGGACACCATATATTTT
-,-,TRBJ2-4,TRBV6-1,CASSELVSGDGIQYF,TGTGCCAGCAGTGAACTAGTGTCGGGGGACGGCATTCAGTACTTC
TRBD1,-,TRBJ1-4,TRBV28,CASRSPGQGEEKLFF,TGTGCCAGCAGGTCCCCGGGACAGGGGGAAGAAAAACTGTTTTTT
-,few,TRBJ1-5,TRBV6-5,CASSYSHNQPQHF,TGTGCCAGCAGTTACAGCCACAATCAGCCCCAGCATTTT
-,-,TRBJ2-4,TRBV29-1,CSGITGIENIQYF,TGCAGCGGAATTACAGGAATCGAAAACATTCAGTACTTC
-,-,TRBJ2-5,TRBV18,CASSPLRGTQETQYF,TGTGCCAGCTCACCACTAAGAGGGACACAAGAGACCCAGTACTTC
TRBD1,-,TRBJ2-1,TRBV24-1,CATSDPTGVKGNEQFF,TGTGCCACCAGTGATCCGACAGGGGTCAAAGGGAATGAGCAGTTCTTC
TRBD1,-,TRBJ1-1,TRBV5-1,CASSLHDRGTEAFF,TGCGCCAGCAGCCTCCATGACAGGGGGACTGAAGCTTTCTTT
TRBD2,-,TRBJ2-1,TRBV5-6,CASSLRDYSYNEQFF,TGTGCCAGCAGCTTACGGGACTACTCCTACAATGAGCAGTTCTTC
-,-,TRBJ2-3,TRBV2,CASSEMRITDTQYF,TGTGCCAGCAGTGAAATGCGAATCACAGATACGCAGTATTTT
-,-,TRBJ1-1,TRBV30,CAWSVSKNTEAFF,TGTGCCTGGAGTGTATCAAAGAACACTGAAGCTTTCTTT
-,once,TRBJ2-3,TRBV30,CAWTPAGTDTQYF,TGTGCCTGGACCCCCGCCGGGACAGATACGCAGTATTTT
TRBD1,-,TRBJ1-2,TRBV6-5,CASSYSGQDSRNGYTF,TGTGCCAGCAGTTACTCAGGACAGGATAGCCGGAATGGCTACACCTTC
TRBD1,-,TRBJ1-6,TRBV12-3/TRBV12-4,CASSDRVSPLHF,TGTGCCAGCTCAGACAGGGTCTCACCCCTCCACTTT
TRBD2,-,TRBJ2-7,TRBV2,CASTGGSYEQYF,TGTGCCAGCACCGGGGGGTCCTACGAGCAGTACTTC
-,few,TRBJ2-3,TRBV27,CASSFVGADTQYF,TGTGCCAGCAGTTTCGTAGGGGCAGATACGCAGTATTTT
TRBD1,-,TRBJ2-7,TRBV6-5,CASRGTDPFEQYF,TGTGCCAGCAGGGGGACAGACCCTTTCGAGCAGTACTTC
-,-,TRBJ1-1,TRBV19,CASKGRVTEAFF,TGTGCCAGTAAAGGCAGGGTCACTGAAGCTTTCTTT
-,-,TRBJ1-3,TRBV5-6,CASSLRGTGNTIYF,TGTGCCAGCAGCTTAAGGGGTACTGGAAACACCATATATTTT
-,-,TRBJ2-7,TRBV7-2,CASSLLPGYDEQYF,TGTGCCAGCAGCTTATTACCAGGGTATGACGAGCAGTACTTC
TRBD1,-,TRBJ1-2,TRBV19,CASSIAGQGHTF,TGTGCCAGTAGTATAGCGGGACAGGGCCACACCTTC
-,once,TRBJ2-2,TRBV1,CTSSPGTSGEFSMAGELFF,TGCACCAGCAGCCCCGGGACTAGCGGGGAGTTTAGTATGGCCGGGGAGCTGTTTTTT
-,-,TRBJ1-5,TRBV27,CASSLISNQPQHF,TGTGCCAGCAGTTTAATCAGTAATCAGCCCCAGCATTTT
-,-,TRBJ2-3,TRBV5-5,CASSYGWAADTQYF,TGTGCCAGCAGCTATGGGTGGGCCGCAGATACGCAGTATTTT
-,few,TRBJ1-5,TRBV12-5,CASGLEQGQPQHF,TGTGCTAGTGGTTTGGAACAGGGTCAGCCCCAGCATTTT
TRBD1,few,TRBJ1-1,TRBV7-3,CASSFGQGSEAFF,TGTGCCAGCAGCTTTGGACAGGGTTCTGAAGCTTTCTTT
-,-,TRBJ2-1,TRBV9,CASSVGGGRNEQFF,TGTGCCAGCAGCGTAGGAGGGGGTAGGAATGAGCAGTTCTTC
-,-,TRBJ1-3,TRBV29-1,CSVDSLTSSSGNTIYF,TGCAGCGTTGACTCCTTAACCTCGAGCTCTGGAAACACCATATATTTT
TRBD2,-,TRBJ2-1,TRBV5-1,CASSSRASGGTPNTKQFF,TGCGCCAGCAGCTCCAGGGCGAGCGGGGGGACCCCCAATACTAAGCAGTTCTTC
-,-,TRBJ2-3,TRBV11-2,CASSLAQRYGQYF,TGTGCCAGCAGCTTAGCCCAGCGGTATGGGCAGTATTTT
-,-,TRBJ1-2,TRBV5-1,CASITGFRFGYTF,TGCGCCAGCATTACAGGGTTTAGGTTTGGCTACACCTTC
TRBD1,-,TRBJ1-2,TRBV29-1,CSAKFVGGASGYTF,TGCAGCGCAAAGTTTGTAGGGGGCGCTTCTGGCTACACCTTC
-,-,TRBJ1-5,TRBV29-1,CSVALDSNQPQHF,TGCAGCGTTGCCCTAGATAGCAATCAGCCCCAGCATTTT
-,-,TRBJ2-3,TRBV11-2,CASSTEDSPVGTDTQYF,TGTGCCAGCAGCACCGAGGACAGTCCCGTCGGTACAGATACGCAGTATTTT
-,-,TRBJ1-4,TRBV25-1,CASSANGHFATNEKLFF,TGTGCCAGCAGTGCAAACGGACACTTCGCAACTAATGAAAAACTGTTTTTT
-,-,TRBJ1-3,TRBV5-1,CASRGGAGNTIYF,TGCGCCAGCAGAGGGGGAGCTGGAAACACCATATATTTT
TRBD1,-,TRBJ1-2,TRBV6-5,CASSYQTGTGDYGYTF,TGTGCCAGCAGTTACCAGACCGGGACAGGGGACTATGGCTACACCTTC